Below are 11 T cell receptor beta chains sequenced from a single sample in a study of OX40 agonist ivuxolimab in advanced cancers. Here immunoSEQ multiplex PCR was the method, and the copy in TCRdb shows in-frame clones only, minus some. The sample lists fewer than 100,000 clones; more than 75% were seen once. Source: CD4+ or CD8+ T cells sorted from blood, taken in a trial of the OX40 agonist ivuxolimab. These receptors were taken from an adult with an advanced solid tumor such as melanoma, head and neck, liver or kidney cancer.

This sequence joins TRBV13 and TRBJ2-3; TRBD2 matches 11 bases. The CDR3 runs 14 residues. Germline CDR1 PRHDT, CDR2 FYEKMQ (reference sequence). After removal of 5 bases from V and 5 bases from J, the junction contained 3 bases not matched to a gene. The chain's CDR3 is CASSKLAGVDTQYF. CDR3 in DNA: TGTGCCAGCAGCAAACTAGCGGGAGTAGATACGCAGTATTTT.

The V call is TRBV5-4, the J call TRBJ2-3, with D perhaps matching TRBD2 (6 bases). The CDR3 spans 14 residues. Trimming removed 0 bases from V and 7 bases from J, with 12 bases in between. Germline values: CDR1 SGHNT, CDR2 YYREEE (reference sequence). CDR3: CASSLAQGGNTQYF. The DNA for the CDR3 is TGTGCCAGCAGCTTGGCGCAGGGCGGGAATACGCAGTATTTT.

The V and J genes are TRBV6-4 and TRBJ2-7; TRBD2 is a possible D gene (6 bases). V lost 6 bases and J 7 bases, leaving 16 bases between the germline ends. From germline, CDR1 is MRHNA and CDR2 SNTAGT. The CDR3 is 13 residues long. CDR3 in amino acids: CASSWMEGGEQYF. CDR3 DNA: TGTGCCAGCAGCTGGATGGAGGGTGGGGAGCAGTACTTC.

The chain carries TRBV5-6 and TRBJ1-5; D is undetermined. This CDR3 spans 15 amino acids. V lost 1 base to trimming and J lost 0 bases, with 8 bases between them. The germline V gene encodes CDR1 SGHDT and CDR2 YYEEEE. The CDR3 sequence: CASSLLEYSNQPQHF. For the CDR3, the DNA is TGTGCCAGCAGCTTGTTGGAGTATAGCAATCAGCCCCAGCATTTT.

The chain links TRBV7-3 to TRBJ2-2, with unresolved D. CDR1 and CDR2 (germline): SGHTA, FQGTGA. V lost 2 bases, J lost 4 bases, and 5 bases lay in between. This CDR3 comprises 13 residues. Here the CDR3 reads CASSLPITGELFF. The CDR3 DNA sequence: TGTGCCAGCAGCTTACCGATCACCGGGGAGCTGTTTTTT.

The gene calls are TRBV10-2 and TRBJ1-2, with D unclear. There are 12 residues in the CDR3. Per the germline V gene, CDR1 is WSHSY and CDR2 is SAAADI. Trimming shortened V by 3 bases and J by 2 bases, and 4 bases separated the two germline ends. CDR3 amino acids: CASSDKNYGYTF. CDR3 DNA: TGCGCCAGCAGTGACAAAAACTATGGCTACACCTTC.

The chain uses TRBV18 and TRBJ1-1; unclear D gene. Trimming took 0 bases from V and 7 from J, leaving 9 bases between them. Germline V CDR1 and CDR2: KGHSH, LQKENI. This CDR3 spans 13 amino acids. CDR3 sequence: CASSPPRVGEAFF. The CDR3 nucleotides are TGTGCCAGCTCACCACCCCGTGTGGGTGAAGCTTTCTTT.

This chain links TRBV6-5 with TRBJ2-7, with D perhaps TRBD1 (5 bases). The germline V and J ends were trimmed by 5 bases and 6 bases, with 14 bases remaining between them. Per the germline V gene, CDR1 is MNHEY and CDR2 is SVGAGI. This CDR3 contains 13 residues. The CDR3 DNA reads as TGTGCCAGCAGTCCGCGACAGTCGGGCGAGCAGTACTTC. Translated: CASSPRQSGEQYF.

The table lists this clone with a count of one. The CDR3 DNA follows: TGTGCCAGCAGCTTCAGCCAGAAAGAGACCCAGTACTTC. Residues: CASSFSQKETQYF. The chain recombines TRBV7-2 with TRBJ2-5; D remains ambiguous. This CDR3 has 13 amino acids. The germline V gene encodes CDR1 SGHTA and CDR2 FQGNSA. V gave up 3 bases and J gave up 3 bases, with 8 bases separating them.

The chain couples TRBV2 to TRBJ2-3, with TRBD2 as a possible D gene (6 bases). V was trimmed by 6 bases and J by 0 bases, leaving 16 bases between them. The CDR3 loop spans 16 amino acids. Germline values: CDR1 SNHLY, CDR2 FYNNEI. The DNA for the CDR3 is TGTGCCAGCAGAGGCTGGAGCGGGTCTAGCACAGATACGCAGTATTTT. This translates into CASRGWSGSSTDTQYF.

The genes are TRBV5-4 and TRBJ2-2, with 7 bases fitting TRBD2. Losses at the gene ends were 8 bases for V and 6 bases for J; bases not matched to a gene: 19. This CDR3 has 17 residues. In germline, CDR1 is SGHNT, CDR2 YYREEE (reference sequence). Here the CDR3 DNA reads TGTGCCAGTTTGATCCAACGGGGCGGGAGTCCTCCCGGGGAGCTGTTTTTT. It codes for CASLIQRGGSPPGELFF. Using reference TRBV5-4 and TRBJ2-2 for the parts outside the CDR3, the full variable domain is ETGVTQSPTHLIKTRGQQVTLRCSSQSGHNTVSWYQQALGQGPQFIFQYYREEENGRGNFPPRFSGLQFPNYSSELNVNALELDDSALYLCASLIQRGGSPPGELFFGEGSRLTVL.